This T cell receptor beta chain was recovered during a study of blood T cell repertoires in COVID-19. The overall study: The analysed material was cDNA or gDNA that came from T cells, B-cell-depleted T cells, or PBMCs.

Trimming took 6 bases from V and 0 from J; bases not matched to a gene: 5. Germline assignment: CDR1 SGHAT and CDR2 FQNNGV. The CDR3 has 14 amino acids. Some clones are missing from TCRdb's copy, which holds only in-frame ones; the method was immunoSEQ multiplex PCR. The sample records approximately 100,000 clones, roughly 91% being singletons. This clonotype was obtained from a human donor with acute or convalescent COVID-19. The donor label of this sample is uncertain. The chain recombines TRBV11-2 with TRBJ2-7; 7 nucleotides match TRBD1. Sequenced: peripheral blood. DNA for the CDR3: TGTGCCAGCAGACAGGGGTTTTCCTCCTACGAGCAGTACTTC. Its translation is CASRQGFSSYEQYF.